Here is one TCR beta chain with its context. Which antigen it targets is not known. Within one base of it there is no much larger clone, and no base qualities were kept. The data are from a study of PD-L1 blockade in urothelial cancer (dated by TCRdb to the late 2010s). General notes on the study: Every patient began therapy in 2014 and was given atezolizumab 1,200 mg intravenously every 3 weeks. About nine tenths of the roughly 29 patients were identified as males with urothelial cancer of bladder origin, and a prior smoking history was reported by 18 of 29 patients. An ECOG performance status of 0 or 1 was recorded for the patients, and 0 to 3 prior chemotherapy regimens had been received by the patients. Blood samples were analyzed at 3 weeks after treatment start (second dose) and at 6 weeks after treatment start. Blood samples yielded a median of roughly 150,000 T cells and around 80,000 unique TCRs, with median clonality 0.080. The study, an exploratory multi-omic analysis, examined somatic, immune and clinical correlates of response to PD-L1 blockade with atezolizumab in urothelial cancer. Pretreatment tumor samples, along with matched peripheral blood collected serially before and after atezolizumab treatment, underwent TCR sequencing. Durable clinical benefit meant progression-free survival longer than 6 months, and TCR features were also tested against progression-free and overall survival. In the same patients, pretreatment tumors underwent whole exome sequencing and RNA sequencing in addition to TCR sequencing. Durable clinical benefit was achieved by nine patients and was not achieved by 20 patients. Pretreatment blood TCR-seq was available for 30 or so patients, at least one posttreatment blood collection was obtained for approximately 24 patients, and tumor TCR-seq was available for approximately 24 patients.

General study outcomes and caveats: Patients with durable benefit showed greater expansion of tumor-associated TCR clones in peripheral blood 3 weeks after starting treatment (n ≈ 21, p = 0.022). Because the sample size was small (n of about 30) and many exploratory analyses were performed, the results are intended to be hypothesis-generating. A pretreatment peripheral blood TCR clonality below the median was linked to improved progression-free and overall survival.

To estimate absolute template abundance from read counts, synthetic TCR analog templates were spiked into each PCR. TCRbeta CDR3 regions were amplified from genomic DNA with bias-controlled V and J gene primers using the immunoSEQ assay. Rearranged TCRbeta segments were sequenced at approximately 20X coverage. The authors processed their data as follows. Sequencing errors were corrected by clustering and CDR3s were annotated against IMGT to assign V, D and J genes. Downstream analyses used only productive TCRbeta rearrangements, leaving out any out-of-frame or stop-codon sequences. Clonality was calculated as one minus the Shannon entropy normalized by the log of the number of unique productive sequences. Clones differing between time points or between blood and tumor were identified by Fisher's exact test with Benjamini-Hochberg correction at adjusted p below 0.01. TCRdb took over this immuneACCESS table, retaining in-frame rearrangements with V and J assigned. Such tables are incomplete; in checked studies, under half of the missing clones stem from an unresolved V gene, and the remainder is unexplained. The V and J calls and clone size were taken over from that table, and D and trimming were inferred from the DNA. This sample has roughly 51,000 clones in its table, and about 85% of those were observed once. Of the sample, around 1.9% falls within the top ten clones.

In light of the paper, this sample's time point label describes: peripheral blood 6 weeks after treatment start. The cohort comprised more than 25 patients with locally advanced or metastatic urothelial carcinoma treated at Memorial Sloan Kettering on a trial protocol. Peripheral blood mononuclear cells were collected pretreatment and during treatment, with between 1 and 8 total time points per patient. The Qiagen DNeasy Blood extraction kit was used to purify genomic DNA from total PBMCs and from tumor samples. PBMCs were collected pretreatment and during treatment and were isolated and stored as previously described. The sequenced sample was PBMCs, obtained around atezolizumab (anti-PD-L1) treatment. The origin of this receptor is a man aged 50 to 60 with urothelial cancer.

The DNA sequence is given as TGCGCCAGCAGCCCGAGACCTAAACAGGGATCTAACTATGGCTACACCTTC. This translates into CASSPRPKQGSNYGYTF. Recombination linked TRBV4-3 to TRBJ1-2; TRBD1 is a possible D gene, resting on 6 matching bases. The germline V gene provides CDR1 LGHNA and CDR2 YSLEER. The CDR3 spans 17 residues, from the cysteine through the phenylalanine. The kept DNA is CDR3 alone, 51 bases in frame from the first base. V lost 4 bases and J lost 0 bases; the stretch between them is 18 bases long.